This passage covers 27 T cell receptor beta chains from one sample sequenced in a study of follicular helper T cells after annual influenza vaccination. The sample's time point: 2015-2016 season, 7 days after influenza vaccination. Sequencing used immunoSEQ multiplex PCR; TCRdb keeps in-frame clones, though not all of them. The data hold 8,500 to 11,000 clones, with over 80% observed a single time. The specimen comprised CXCR5- memory CD4+ T cells sorted from blood, sampled 7 days after influenza vaccination. These receptors were taken from an adult who received the influenza vaccine.

The chain joins TRBV28 to TRBJ1-5, with D possibly matching TRBD1 (6 bases). Per germline, CDR1 MDHEN and CDR2 SYDVKM. V was clipped by 8 bases and J by 7 bases, with 21 bases between them. The CDR3 runs to 15 residues. CDR3 nucleotides: TGTGCCAGCGAGGCCAGTGGGGGCGCAGGGCAGCCCCAGCATTTT. Translated, it gives CASEASGGAGQPQHF.

The chain joins TRBV2 to TRBJ1-3; 9 bases are shared with TRBD1. The CDR3 has 16 amino acids. V shed 6 bases, J shed 1 base, and the junction held 7 bases outside the gene matches. Germline CDR1 SNHLY, CDR2 FYNNEI. CDR3 sequence: CASRLMGQGSGNTIYF. DNA for the CDR3: TGTGCCAGCAGACTAATGGGACAGGGTTCTGGAAACACCATATATTTT.

The chain links TRBV5-1 to TRBJ1-3, with 7 bases lining up with TRBD1. Trimming removed 6 bases from V and 0 bases from J; junction bases left unmatched: 9. The CDR3 is 16 residues long. Per germline, CDR1 SGHRS and CDR2 YFSETQ. CDR3 in amino acids: CASKEVTGSSGNTIYF. The CDR3 DNA sequence: TGCGCCAGCAAAGAGGTGACAGGGAGCTCTGGAAACACCATATATTTT.

The chain links TRBV7-2 to TRBJ2-5; 11 nucleotides line up with TRBD2. Germline loops: CDR1 SGHTA, CDR2 FQGNSA. The CDR3 spans 15 residues. Trimming removed 5 bases from V and 4 bases from J; junction bases left unmatched: 6. The DNA for the CDR3 is TGTGCCAGCAGCCAAATAGCGGGGGGGCGAGAGACCCAGTACTTC. This sequence encodes CASSQIAGGRETQYF.

This chain links TRBV19 with TRBJ1-3; D unresolved. Germline V gene sequence: CDR1 LNHDA, CDR2 SQIVND (reference sequence). V lost 4 bases, J lost 0 bases, and 13 bases lay in between. This CDR3 region has 16 residues. This CDR3 reads CASSKLGIYSGNTIYF. CDR3 DNA sequence: TGTGCCAGTAGTAAATTGGGGATTTACTCTGGAAACACCATATATTTT. The whole variable domain, remainder taken from reference TRBV19 and TRBJ1-3, is DGGITQSPKYLFRKEGQNVTLSCEQNLNHDAMYWYRQDPGQGLRLIYYSQIVNDFQKGDIAEGYSVSREKKESFPLTVTSAQKNPTAFYLCASSKLGIYSGNTIYFGEGSWLTVV.

The chain combines TRBV28 with TRBJ1-2; 8 bases line up with TRBD1. Trimming took 6 bases from V and 4 from J; bases not matched to a gene: 10. Germline CDR1 reads MDHEN; CDR2 reads SYDVKM. This CDR3 spans 15 amino acids. The DNA of the CDR3 is TGTGCCAGCAGCTCAACAGGGGGGCTTGTCTATGGCTACACCTTC. Amino acid sequence: CASSSTGGLVYGYTF.

V gene TRBV10-1 combines with J gene TRBJ2-5, with a tentative D call TRBD1 (6 bases). V was clipped by 0 bases and J by 6 bases, with 11 bases between them. Germline CDR1 and CDR2: WNHNN and SYGVQD (reference sequence). The CDR3 consists of 14 residues. In nucleotides, the CDR3 is TGCGCCAGCAGTGAGTCACAGGGTCGGAAGACCCAGTACTTC. It encodes CASSESQGRKTQYF.

V usage is TRBV10-2 and J usage is TRBJ1-1; 10 positions match TRBD1. V gave up 3 bases and J gave up 1 base; unmatched junction bases: 20. There are 21 residues in the CDR3. CDR1 is WSHSY, CDR2 SAAADI, per germline. The CDR3 bases are TGCGCCAGCAGTGAAAAAGGAGCTATTTGGGACAGGGGAGTAGGGAACACTGAAGCTTTCTTT. Translated, it gives CASSEKGAIWDRGVGNTEAFF.

This clone occurred once. V gene TRBV5-4 combines with J gene TRBJ1-3; 8 positions match TRBD1. The CDR3 is 15 residues long. V shed 4 bases, J shed 4 bases, and the junction held 7 bases outside the gene matches. Per germline, CDR1 SGHNT and CDR2 YYREEE (reference sequence). CDR3 sequence: CASSPDRAAGNTIYF. CDR3 in DNA: TGTGCCAGCAGCCCGGACAGGGCGGCGGGAAACACCATATATTTT.

The V and J genes are TRBV15 and TRBJ2-3, with D uncertain. The CDR3 extends over 12 amino acids. Germline CDR1 is LNHNV and CDR2 is YYDKDF (reference sequence). The V end lost 0 bases, the J end lost 6 bases, and 4 bases lay between the germline ends. CDR3 region: CATSRDRDTQYF. The CDR3 DNA reads TGTGCCACCAGCAGAGATAGGGATACGCAGTATTTT.

The chain links TRBV19 to TRBJ1-5; 7 bases agree with TRBD1. The CDR3 runs 14 residues. The germline V gene encodes CDR1 LNHDA and CDR2 SQIVND (reference sequence). The V and J ends lost 9 bases and 6 bases, in that order; junction bases with no gene match: 11. CDR3: CASTKDRVIQPQHF. The CDR3 nucleotides are TGTGCCAGCACAAAAGACAGGGTCATTCAGCCCCAGCATTTT.

This chain uses TRBV6-5 with TRBJ2-3, with 8 bases aligning to TRBD1. The CDR3 has 16 residues. The junction had 8 bases not matched to a gene; V was cut back by 2 bases and J by 4 bases. The germline V gene has CDR1 MNHEY and CDR2 SVGAGI. The CDR3 DNA is TGTGCCAGCAGTTACCCTGGACAGGGAAAAGCAGATACGCAGTATTTT. Encoded protein: CASSYPGQGKADTQYF.

The chain joins TRBV28 to TRBJ2-7; 9 bases agree with TRBD1. This CDR3 has 16 residues. Trimming removed 4 bases from V and 3 bases from J; junction bases left unmatched: 10. Germline CDR1 is MDHEN and CDR2 is SYDVKM. The CDR3 sequence is CASSSNRGQGRYEQYF. The CDR3 region has the DNA TGTGCCAGCAGTTCCAATAGGGGACAGGGCCGCTACGAGCAGTACTTC.

The chain links TRBV28 to TRBJ2-5; 8 nucleotides agree with TRBD2. Trimming took 3 bases from V and 1 from J; bases not matched to a gene: 7. This CDR3 spans 16 amino acids. Germline CDR1 reads MDHEN; CDR2 reads SYDVKM. The DNA for the CDR3 is TGTGCCAGCAGTTTGTTATCGGGGGGGACCCAAGAGACCCAGTACTTC. It codes for CASSLLSGGTQETQYF.

This chain links TRBV6-1 with TRBJ2-3, with D tentatively TRBD1 or TRBD2 (5 bases each). Looked up from germline, CDR1 is MNHNS and CDR2 is SASEGT. This CDR3 has 13 amino acids. Trimming removed 8 bases from V and 0 bases from J, with 9 bases in between. CDR3: CASGTGSTDTQYF. The DNA of the CDR3 is TGTGCCAGCGGGACCGGGAGCACAGATACGCAGTATTTT.

A note on this clone: At one boundary the junction diverges from the germline segment, which might be a read error. The V and J genes are TRBV5-4 and TRBJ2-1; tentative D call: TRBD2 (5 bases). CDR1 and CDR2 from the germline V gene are SGHNT and YYREEE (reference sequence). This CDR3 is built from 14 residues. Written as DNA, the CDR3 is TGTGCCAGCAGCTTATCGACTACACACAATGAGCGGTTCTTC. Translating it yields CASSLSTTHNERFF.

The rearrangement uses TRBV28 and TRBJ2-3; the D gene is possibly TRBD2 (6 bases). The CDR3 is 12 residues long. V was cut by 8 bases and J by 4 bases, with 10 bases left in between. Germline lookup yields CDR1 MDHEN and CDR2 SYDVKM. CDR3 sequence: CASRGSSDTQYF. As DNA, the CDR3 is TGTGCCAGCCGGGGGTCCTCAGATACGCAGTATTTT.

The chain combines TRBV7-2 with TRBJ2-1; tentative D call: TRBD2 (6 bases). Germline values: CDR1 SGHTA, CDR2 FQGNSA. This CDR3 region has 16 residues. The ends were cut back, 5 bases at V and 9 bases at J, with 23 bases in the middle. The CDR3 spells CASSPGGGVGGGEQFF. In DNA form, the CDR3 reads TGTGCCAGCAGCCCCGGTGGCGGGGTCGGAGGCGGTGAGCAGTTCTTC.

Details on this clone: Mismatch with germline at one junction end may stem from a read error. This chain links TRBV6-1 with TRBJ2-2; tentatively, D is TRBD1 (5 bases). Germline CDR1 is MNHNS and CDR2 is SASEGT. The CDR3 extends over 16 amino acids. The CDR3 sequence is CASIEGHHVNTGELFF. In DNA, the CDR3 is TGTGCCAGCATTGAAGGACACCACGTGAACACCGGGGAGCTGTTTTTT.

J is TRBJ2-3 and V is TRBV5-1; D is undetermined. The CDR3 covers 15 residues. Trimming removed 0 bases from V and 3 bases from J, with 11 bases in between. Germline V gene sequence: CDR1 SGHRS, CDR2 YFSETQ. CDR3 amino acids: CASSLVVPETDTQYF. CDR3 nucleotides: TGCGCCAGCAGCTTGGTGGTTCCGGAGACAGATACGCAGTATTTT.

V gene TRBV6-6 combines with J gene TRBJ1-5; D gene unclear. CDR3 length: 14 amino acids. Germline CDR1 and CDR2: MNHNY and SVGAGI (reference sequence). The V end was cut by 2 bases, the J end by 5 bases, with 10 bases between. The DNA for the CDR3 is TGTGCCAGCAGTTACCGGGCAGACCATCAGCCCCAGCATTTT. It translates to CASSYRADHQPQHF.

The chain recombines TRBV28 with TRBJ1-4; D might be TRBD1 (6 bases). The V end lost 5 bases, the J end lost 7 bases, and 17 bases lay between the germline ends. The V gene's germline CDR1 is MDHEN and CDR2 SYDVKM. This CDR3 comprises 15 residues. The CDR3 region has the DNA TGTGCCAGCAGTCCAAGCAGGGGTTTAGTTGAAAAACTGTTTTTT. As protein: CASSPSRGLVEKLFF.

The gene calls are TRBV7-2 and TRBJ2-5; 9 nucleotides align to TRBD1. The CDR3 runs to 16 residues. Germline V CDR1 and CDR2: SGHTA, FQGNSA. Losses at the gene ends were 1 base for V and 4 bases for J; bases not matched to a gene: 7. The CDR3 reads CASSLGTGAFLETQYF. The CDR3 DNA reads TGTGCCAGCAGCTTAGGGACAGGGGCTTTTTTAGAGACCCAGTACTTC.

The gene calls are TRBV18 and TRBJ1-5, with D unclear. Germline lookup yields CDR1 KGHSH and CDR2 LQKENI. Trimming pared 5 bases from V and 0 bases from J, leaving 8 bases between. The CDR3 length is 14 residues. As DNA, the CDR3 is TGTGCCAGCTCATGGGAGGCTAGCAATCAGCCCCAGCATTTT. Its translation is CASSWEASNQPQHF.

The chain combines TRBV28 with TRBJ2-5; 9 bases are a match to TRBD1. J gave up 3 bases and V 10 bases, and 12 bases lay outside the gene matches. The CDR3 is 15 amino acids. Germline CDR1 reads MDHEN; CDR2 reads SYDVKM. CDR3 sequence reads: CATRGSDRGKETQYF. CDR3 in DNA: TGTGCCACCAGGGGCTCCGACAGGGGGAAAGAGACCCAGTACTTC.

V usage is TRBV14 and J usage is TRBJ1-2; D perhaps matches TRBD1 (6 bases). Trimming took off 0 bases at V and 5 bases at J, with 16 bases between the two ends. This CDR3 region has 16 residues. Germline-derived CDR1 and CDR2 are SGHDN and FVKESK. The CDR3 sequence: CASSQDDIGQLYGYTF. The CDR3 nucleotides are TGTGCCAGCAGCCAAGATGATATAGGACAGCTATATGGCTACACCTTC.

This sequence joins TRBV4-2 and TRBJ1-3, with a possible D match to TRBD1 (6 bases). Looked up from germline, CDR1 is LGHNA and CDR2 is YNFKEQ. The CDR3 consists of 16 residues. The germline V and J ends were trimmed by 4 bases and 2 bases, with 15 bases remaining between them. This chain's CDR3 is CASSRQLTGTGNTIYF. The CDR3, as DNA: TGTGCCAGCAGCCGACAATTAACAGGGACTGGAAACACCATATATTTT.